The entry that follows covers one TCR beta chain sequence. Its antigen is unknown. The same CDR3 is also encoded by other DNA sequences in this sample. All the donors were Caucasian adults who lived in Nashville, Tennessee. This specimen comes from a study of shared clonotypes between healthy human individuals. Study summary: Contributing individuals were a couple of females and three males aged 18 to 49. Overall study findings and caveats: Naive subsets tended to show greater estimated richness than memory subsets. Sharing across four donors was highest in naive CD4 (roughly 5%) and lowest in memory CD8 (0.4%).

Clones were sequenced by immunoSEQ multiplex PCR, and TCRdb holds only the in-frame ones, with some missing. This repertoire shows some 1.5 million clones, approximately 98% found once; its top ten account for roughly 0.45%. Germline V CDR1 and CDR2: WNHNN, SYGVQD (reference sequence). This CDR3 is built from 14 residues. Deletions cut 0 bases from V and 2 bases from J, with 8 bases between. The chain combines TRBV10-1 with TRBJ2-7; perhaps TRBD1 as D (5 bases). The TCR comes from a man aged 30-40 years in good health. Sequencing input: naive CD4+ T cells sorted from blood. Subset given: CD45RA+ positively selected. Here the CDR3 reads CASSESGRAYEQYF. In nucleotides, the CDR3 is TGCGCCAGCAGTGAGTCTGGCAGGGCCTACGAGCAGTACTTC.